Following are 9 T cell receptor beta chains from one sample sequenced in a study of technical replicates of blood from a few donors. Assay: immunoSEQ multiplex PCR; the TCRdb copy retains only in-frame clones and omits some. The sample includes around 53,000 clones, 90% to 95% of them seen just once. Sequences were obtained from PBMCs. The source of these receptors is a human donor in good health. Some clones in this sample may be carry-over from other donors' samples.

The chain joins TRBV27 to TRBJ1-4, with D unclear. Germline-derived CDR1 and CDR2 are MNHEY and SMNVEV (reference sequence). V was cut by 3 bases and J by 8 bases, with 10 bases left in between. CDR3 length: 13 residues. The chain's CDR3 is CASSLGFSEKLFF. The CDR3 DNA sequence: TGTGCCAGCAGTTTGGGTTTTAGCGAAAAACTGTTTTTT.

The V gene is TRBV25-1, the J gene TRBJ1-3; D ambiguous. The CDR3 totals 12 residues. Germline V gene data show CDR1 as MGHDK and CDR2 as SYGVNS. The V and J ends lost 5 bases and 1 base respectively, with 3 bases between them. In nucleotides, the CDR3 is TGTGCCAGCAGTTTATCTGGAAACACCATATATTTT. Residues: CASSLSGNTIYF.

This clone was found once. CDR3 protein: CASSRTGGYEQYF. The CDR3 DNA sequence: TGTGCCAGCAGCCGAACGGGGGGCTACGAGCAGTACTTC. The genes are TRBV7-6 and TRBJ2-7; TRBD2 matches at 7 bases. Germline loops: CDR1 SGHVS, CDR2 FNYEAQ. The CDR3 has 13 amino acids. Trimming at V came to 5 bases and at J to 3 bases, leaving 4 bases not matched to a gene.

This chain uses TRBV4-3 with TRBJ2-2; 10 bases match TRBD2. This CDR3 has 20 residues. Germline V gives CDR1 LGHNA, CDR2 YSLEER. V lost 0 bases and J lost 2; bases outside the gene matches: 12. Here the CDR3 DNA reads TGCGCCAGCAGCCAAGATAGCCCCTGGAGCGGGAGGGGTAACACCGGGGAGCTGTTTTTT. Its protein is CASSQDSPWSGRGNTGELFF.

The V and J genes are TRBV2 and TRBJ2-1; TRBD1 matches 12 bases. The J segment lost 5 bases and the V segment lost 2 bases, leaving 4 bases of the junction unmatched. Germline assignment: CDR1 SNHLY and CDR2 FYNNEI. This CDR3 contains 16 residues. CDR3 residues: CASSELGQGADNEQFF. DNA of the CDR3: TGTGCCAGCAGTGAATTGGGACAGGGGGCGGACAATGAGCAGTTCTTC.

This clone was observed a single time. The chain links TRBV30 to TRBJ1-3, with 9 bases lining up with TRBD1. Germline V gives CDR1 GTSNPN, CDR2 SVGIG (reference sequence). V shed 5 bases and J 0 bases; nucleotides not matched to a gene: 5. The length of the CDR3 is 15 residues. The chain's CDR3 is CAWGTGRHSGNTIYF. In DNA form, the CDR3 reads TGTGCCTGGGGGACAGGGCGGCACTCTGGAAACACCATATATTTT. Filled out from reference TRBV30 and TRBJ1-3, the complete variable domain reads SQTIHQWPATLVQPVGSPLSLECTVEGTSNPNLYWYRQAAGRGLQLLFYSVGIGQISSEVPQNLSASRPQDRQFILSSKKLLLSDSGFYLCAWGTGRHSGNTIYFGEGSWLTVV.

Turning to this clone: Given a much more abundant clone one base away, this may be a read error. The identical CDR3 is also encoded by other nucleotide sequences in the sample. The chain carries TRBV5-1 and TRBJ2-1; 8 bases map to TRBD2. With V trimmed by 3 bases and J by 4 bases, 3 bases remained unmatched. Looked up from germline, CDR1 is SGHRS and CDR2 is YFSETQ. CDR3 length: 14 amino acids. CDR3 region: CASSSAGGYNEQFF. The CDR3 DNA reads TGCGCCAGCAGCTCCGCGGGAGGATACAATGAGCAGTTCTTC. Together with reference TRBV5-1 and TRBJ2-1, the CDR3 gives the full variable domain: KAGVTQTPRYLIKTRGQQVTLSCSPISGHRSVSWYQQTPGQGLQFLFEYFSETQRNKGNFPGRFSGRQFSNSRSEMNVSTLELGDSALYLCASSSAGGYNEQFFGPGTRLTVL.

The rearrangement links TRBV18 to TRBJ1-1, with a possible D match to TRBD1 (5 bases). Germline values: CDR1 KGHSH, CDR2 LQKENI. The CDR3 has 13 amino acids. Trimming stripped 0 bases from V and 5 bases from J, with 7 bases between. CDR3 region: CASSPPGGTEAFF. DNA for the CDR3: TGTGCCAGCTCACCACCGGGGGGGACTGAAGCTTTCTTT. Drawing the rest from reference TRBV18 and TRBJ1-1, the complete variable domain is NAGVMQNPRHLVRRRGQEARLRCSPMKGHSHVYWYRQLPEEGLKFMVYLQKENIIDESGMPKERFSAEFPKEGPSILRIQQVVRGDSAAYFCASSPPGGTEAFFGQGTRLTVV.

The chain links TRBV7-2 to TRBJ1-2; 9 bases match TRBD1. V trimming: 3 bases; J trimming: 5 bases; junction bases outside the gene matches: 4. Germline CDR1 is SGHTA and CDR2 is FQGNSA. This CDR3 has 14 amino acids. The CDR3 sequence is CASSLGQGGYGYTF. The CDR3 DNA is TGTGCCAGCAGCTTGGGACAGGGCGGGTATGGCTACACCTTC.